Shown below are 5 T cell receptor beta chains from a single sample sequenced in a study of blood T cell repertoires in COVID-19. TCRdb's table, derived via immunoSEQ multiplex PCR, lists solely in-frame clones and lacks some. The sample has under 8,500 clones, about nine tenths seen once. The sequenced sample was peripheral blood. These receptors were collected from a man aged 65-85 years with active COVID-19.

The DNA for the CDR3 is TGTGCCAGCAGCCGACAGGACAATCAGCCCCAGCATTTT. Translation gives CASSRQDNQPQHF. This chain uses TRBV5-5 with TRBJ1-5; tentatively, D is TRBD1 (6 bases). CDR1 is SGHKS, CDR2 YYEKEE, per germline (reference sequence). V was shortened by 4 bases and J by 3 bases, with 8 bases between the two germline ends. This CDR3 is built from 13 residues.

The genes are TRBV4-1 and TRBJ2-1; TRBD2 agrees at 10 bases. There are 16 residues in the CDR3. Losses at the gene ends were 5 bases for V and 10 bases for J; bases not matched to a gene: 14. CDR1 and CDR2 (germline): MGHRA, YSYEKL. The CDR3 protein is CASSLLASGGSGEQFF. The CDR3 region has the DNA TGCGCCAGCAGCTTACTGGCTAGCGGGGGATCTGGGGAGCAGTTCTTC.

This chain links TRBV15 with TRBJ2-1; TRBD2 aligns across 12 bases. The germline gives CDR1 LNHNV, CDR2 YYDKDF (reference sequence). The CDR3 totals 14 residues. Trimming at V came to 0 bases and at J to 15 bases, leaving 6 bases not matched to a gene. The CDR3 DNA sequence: TGTGCCACCAGCAGAGATCCCCTAGCGGGGGGGCTGTTCTTC. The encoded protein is CATSRDPLAGGLFF.

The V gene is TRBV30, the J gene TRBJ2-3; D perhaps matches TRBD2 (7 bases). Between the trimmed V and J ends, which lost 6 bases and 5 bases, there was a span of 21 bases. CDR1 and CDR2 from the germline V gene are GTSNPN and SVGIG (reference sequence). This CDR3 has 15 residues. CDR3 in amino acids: CACHPGGALGDTQYF. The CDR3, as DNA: TGTGCCTGTCACCCTGGGGGGGCCTTGGGAGATACGCAGTATTTT. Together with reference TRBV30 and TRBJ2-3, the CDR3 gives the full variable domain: SQTIHQWPATLVQPVGSPLSLECTVEGTSNPNLYWYRQAAGRGLQLLFYSVGIGQISSEVPQNLSASRPQDRQFILSSKKLLLSDSGFYLCACHPGGALGDTQYFGPGTRLTVL.

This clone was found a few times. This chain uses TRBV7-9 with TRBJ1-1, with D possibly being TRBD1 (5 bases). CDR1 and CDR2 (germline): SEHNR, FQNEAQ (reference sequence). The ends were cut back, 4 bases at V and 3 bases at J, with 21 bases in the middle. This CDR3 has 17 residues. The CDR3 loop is CASSSQTFVGGDTEAFF. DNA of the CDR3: TGTGCCAGCAGCTCTCAAACCTTCGTCGGGGGGGACACTGAAGCTTTCTTT. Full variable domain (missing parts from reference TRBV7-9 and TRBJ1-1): DTGVSQNPRHKITKRGQNVTFRCDPISEHNRLYWYRQTLGQGPEFLTYFQNEAQLEKSRLLSDRFSAERPKGSFSTLEIQRTEQGDSAMYLCASSSQTFVGGDTEAFFGQGTRLTVV.